This is a list of T cell receptor beta chains from one sample in a study of blood T cells in healthy people across ages. TCRdb re-derived calls from the 5' RACE reads in MiXCR, one entry per CDR3 protein. The sample gives 760,000 or so distinct CDR3 sequences, roughly 25% of which show up once; more than 8% is in the top ten. In addition, the sample was reused for a study of T cells of mothers and their children.

Sequencing input: blood. The origin of the receptors is a boy between 5 and 17 years old in good health. The CDR3 runs from the conserved cysteine through the conserved F or W. D genes are given only for firm matches. Size values are once, few and many counts, or a class for expanded clones, and some rows have none.

D gene	J gene	clone size	V gene	CDR3 protein	CDR3 DNA
TRBD1	TRBJ1-6	-	TRBV2	CASKNRDRGLTYNSPLHF	TGTGCCAGCAAAAACCGGGACAGGGGGCTTACCTATAATTCACCCCTCCACTTT
TRBD2	TRBJ2-7	-	TRBV13	CASSDQRDFPYEQYF	TGTGCCAGCAGCGACCAGCGGGACTTCCCCTACGAGCAGTACTTC
-	TRBJ2-7	few	TRBV2	CASRSPGLPFGEEQYF	TGTGCCAGCAGGTCCCCAGGGCTCCCCTTCGGGGAGGAGCAGTACTTC
-	TRBJ2-5	-	TRBV29-1	CSVEETSKTQYF	TGCAGCGTTGAAGAGACTAGTAAGACCCAGTACTTC
-	TRBJ1-1	few	TRBV9	CASSVAAIGTEAFF	TGTGCCAGCAGCGTAGCGGCAATTGGCACTGAAGCTTTCTTT
TRBD1	TRBJ1-5	few	TRBV29-1	CSAGPGQGDQPQHF	TGCAGCGCTGGGCCGGGACAGGGGGATCAGCCCCAGCATTTT
TRBD1	TRBJ2-7	few	TRBV19	CASSRWTGGYEQYF	TGTGCCAGTAGCCGGTGGACAGGAGGCTACGAGCAGTACTTC
-	TRBJ1-1	-	TRBV5-1	CASSSHVGAANTEAFF	TGCGCCAGCAGCTCCCACGTCGGGGCGGCGAACACTGAAGCTTTCTTT
-	TRBJ2-2	-	TRBV6-1	CASIKSPQALEDTGELFF	TGTGCCAGCATAAAATCCCCGCAGGCATTAGAGGACACCGGGGAGCTGTTTTTT
TRBD1	TRBJ1-1	few	TRBV28	CASSLSGLQGAQDTEAFF	TGTGCCAGCAGTTTGTCGGGGCTACAGGGGGCGCAGGACACTGAAGCTTTCTTT
-	TRBJ2-5	-	TRBV19	CASSIDPGAKVFF	TGTGCCAGTAGTATAGATCCCGGGGCTAAGGTGTTCTTC
-	TRBJ1-6	-	TRBV12-3/TRBV12-4	CATALEGSPLHF	TGTGCCACTGCCCTGGAAGGTTCACCCCTCCACTTT
TRBD1	TRBJ2-7	many	TRBV6-2/TRBV6-3	CATRQGDYEQYF	TGTGCCACCAGACAGGGGGACTACGAGCAGTACTTC
TRBD1	TRBJ2-5	few	TRBV29-1	CSVDHRDRGQTQYF	TGCAGCGTTGACCACCGGGACAGGGGACAGACCCAGTACTTC